The clone carrying this T cell receptor beta chain occurred a few times. Per the study methods: Estimation of nucleated cell counts relied on the amplification of reference gene primers. Assay: immunoSEQ multiplex PCR; the TCRdb copy retains only in-frame clones and omits some. V and J calls and clone size are given by that table; D and trimming were obtained from the DNA. The sample consists of 35,000 to 40,000 clones, 87% of them appearing once. This sample stems from a study of blood T cell repertoires in COVID-19. From germline, CDR1 is SGHTA and CDR2 FQGNSA. The CDR3 totals 15 residues. V dropped 5 bases and J dropped 5; count of bases not matched to a gene: 8.

The sequence derives from a human donor in a cohort sampled during active COVID-19. The chain combines TRBV7-2 with TRBJ1-2, with 10 bases matching TRBD1. Sequencing was carried out using peripheral blood. The CDR3 loop is CASSLRDRGFYGYTF. CDR3 DNA: TGTGCCAGCAGCCTGCGGGACAGGGGATTTTATGGCTACACCTTC.